This T cell receptor beta chain was obtained from a study of cytomegalovirus exposure and HLA in healthy donors. This CDR3 comprises 16 residues. Trimming cost V 4 bases and J 5 bases; bases outside gene matches: 11. From germline, CDR1 is SGHNT and CDR2 YYREEE (reference sequence). Study-wide results and caveats: An Asian-associated ancestry cluster reportedly showed fewer N-insertions than the approximately 660-donor mean in a later analysis. Near-uniform donor sequencing depth was presumed by presence/absence analyses. V segments that were indistinguishable, TRBV6-2 and TRBV6-3 among them, were omitted from analysis. Later analysis revealed greater clonal expansion in HLA-associated TCR beta chains than in equally common others.

The PCR employed 60 Vbeta primers together with 13 Jbeta primers. The table came from immunoSEQ multiplex PCR; TCRdb's copy has only in-frame clones and leaves some out. The repertoire consists of approximately 110,000 clones, with around 84% occurring once and the leading ten covering roughly 1.2%. On this clone: What it binds is not known.

The chain employs TRBV5-4 and TRBJ2-1; TRBD2 matches 8 bases. The sequence came from a man younger than 45 in good health and CMV-seronegative. The sequenced sample was PBMCs. CDR3 residues: CASSREGFVLNNEQFF. The CDR3 coding sequence is TGTGCCAGCAGCCGGGAGGGGTTCGTACTAAACAATGAGCAGTTCTTC.